This entry concerns a single T cell receptor (beta chain). The target of this receptor is not known. No qualities accompany the bases; no much larger clone lies one base away. The immunoSEQ Assay was used to immunosequence TCRbeta CDR3 regions from genomic DNA. Genomic DNA was amplified by bias-controlled multiplex PCR before high-throughput sequencing. The authors' analysis ran thus. To quantify the absolute abundance of each unique TCRbeta CDR3 region, the sequences were collapsed and filtered. Clonality, defined as 1 minus Pielou's evenness, was calculated using only productive rearrangements. To compute tumor T-cell fraction, TCRbeta template counts were normalized to usable DNA, with usable DNA estimated from several housekeeping genes. Clones with significantly greater frequencies in on-treatment versus baseline samples were identified using a previously published method. Drawn from immuneACCESS, this table holds only the in-frame rearrangements with V and J called that TCRdb kept. Clones are partly lost; checked studies trace under half to an unresolved V gene and leave the rest unexplained. Clone size and the V and J calls come from that table; the DNA yielded D and trimming. The sample yields 10,000 to 15,000 clones; 21% were counted once. The ten largest clones add up to about 7% of the sample.

V is reduced by 7 bases and J by 1 base, leaving a spacing of 13 bases between them. For CDR1 and CDR2, the germline V gene lists MDHEN and SYDVKM. The CDR3 goes from the cysteine to the phenylalanine over 14 residues. Just CDR3 DNA is preserved here, 42 bases in frame from base 1. The data were taken from a study of sequential checkpoint blockade in melanoma (dated by TCRdb to about 2019). Notes on the research overall: Patients were assigned by 1:1 randomization to either first-line nivolumab followed by ipilimumab (arm A) or ipilimumab followed by nivolumab (arm B). Maintenance nivolumab came after each of the two trial sequences. DNA from 91 pretreatment melanoma tumor samples was subjected to TCRbeta immunosequencing. Around 20 patients had matched tumor biopsies taken before treatment and at week 13, after single-agent nivolumab (arm A) or ipilimumab (arm B). About 82% of the matched tumor biopsy pairs taken before and after treatment were from the same lesion.

What the study reported, not specific to this receptor: Tumor T-cell fraction and clonality correlated with PD-L1 staining and CD8+ T-cell counts but not with mutational load. In the nivolumab-first arm (arm A), pretreatment tumor TIL clonality was associated with response (P = .04). Small sample sizes and reduced statistical power limited the within-arm analyses of tumor T-cell fraction. Patients with increases in tumor T-cell fraction and clonality by week 13 were approximately 30 times more likely to achieve clinical benefit. Larger, independent patient cohorts are needed to validate the response-prediction model that combines TCR metrics and mutation burden.

The treatment or condition label, read with the paper, signifies: randomized to nivolumab then ipilimumab (arm A) or the reverse (arm B). Prior DNA-damaging chemotherapy had not been received by any trial patient. The samples were obtained from melanoma patients enrolled in CheckMate 064, an open-label, randomized phase II trial testing sequential checkpoint blockade. Genomic DNA from formalin-fixed paraffin-embedded (FFPE) tissue samples served as the input for tumor TCR sequencing. Recombination connected TRBV28 to TRBJ1-1; the D gene assignment is ambiguous. This sequence was found in a human donor with melanoma. The sequencing used tumor tissue (inferred from file names), collected from a patient given nivolumab and ipilimumab in sequence. CDR3 sequence: CASITPLGNTEAFF. In nucleotide form, the sequence is TGTGCCAGCATCACGCCGTTAGGGAACACTGAAGCTTTCTTT.